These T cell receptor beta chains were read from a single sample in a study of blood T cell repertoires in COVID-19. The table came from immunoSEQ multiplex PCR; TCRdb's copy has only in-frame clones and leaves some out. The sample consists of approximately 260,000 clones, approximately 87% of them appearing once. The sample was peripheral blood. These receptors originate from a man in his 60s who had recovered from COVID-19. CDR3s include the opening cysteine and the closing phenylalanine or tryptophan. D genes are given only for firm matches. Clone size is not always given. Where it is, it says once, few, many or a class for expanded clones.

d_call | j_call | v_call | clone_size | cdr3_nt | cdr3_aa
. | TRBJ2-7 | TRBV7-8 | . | TGTGCCAGCAGCTTGACAGGAGTGAGCTCCTACGAGCAGTACTTC | CASSLTGVSSYEQYF
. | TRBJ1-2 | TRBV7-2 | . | TGTGCCAGCAGCCCGCACCGCGGGCAGCCCTATGGCTACACCTTC | CASSPHRGQPYGYTF
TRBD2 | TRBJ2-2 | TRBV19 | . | TGTGCCACCTCCCTCTGGGCTAGCGGGGCCGGGGAGCTGTTTTTT | CATSLWASGAGELFF
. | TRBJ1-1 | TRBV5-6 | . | TGTGCCAGCAGCCCCCCCGGGAGGGACGCTGAAGCTTTCTTT | CASSPPGRDAEAFF
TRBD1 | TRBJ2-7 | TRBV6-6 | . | TGTGCCAGCAGTTACTCACAGGGGCGATGGGAGCAGTACTTC | CASSYSQGRWEQYF
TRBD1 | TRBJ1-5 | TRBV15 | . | TGTGCCACCAGCAGAGATCTTCACCCGGGACAGGGGGTAGGTCAGCCCCAGCATTTT | CATSRDLHPGQGVGQPQHF
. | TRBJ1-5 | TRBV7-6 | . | TGTGCCAGCAGCTTAGGAGGGTTACTCCATCAGCCCCAGCATTTT | CASSLGGLLHQPQHF
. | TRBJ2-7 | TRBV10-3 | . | TGTGCCATCAGTGATTTACCTCCTAGCTCCTACGAGCAGTACTTC | CAISDLPPSSYEQYF
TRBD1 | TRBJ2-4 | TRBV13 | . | TGTGCCAGCAGCGCCACCGGGACAGCTACGAAAATAGCCAAAAACATTCAGTACTTC | CASSATGTATKIAKNIQYF
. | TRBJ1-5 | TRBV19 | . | TGTGCCAGTAGTATAACAGGGCAGCCCCAGCATTTT | CASSITGQPQHF
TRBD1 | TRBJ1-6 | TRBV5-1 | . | TGCGCCAGCAGCTTTTCCGGACAGGCCCATAATTCACCCCTCCACTTT | CASSFSGQAHNSPLHF
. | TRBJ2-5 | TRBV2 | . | TGTGCCCAAAGGCCCGCAGCCCCGGGGGAGACCCAGTACTTC | CAQRPAAPGETQYF
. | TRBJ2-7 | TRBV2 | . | TGTGCCAGCAGCGAACGCGGGGTTTCCTACGAGCAGTACTTC | CASSERGVSYEQYF
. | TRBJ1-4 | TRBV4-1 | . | TGCGCCAGCAGCCAAGCAGTCGCTAATGAAAAACTGTTTTTT | CASSQAVANEKLFF
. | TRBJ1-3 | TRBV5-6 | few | TGTGCCAGCAGCGCCCGACAGCTCTGGAAACACACCATATATTTT | CASSARQLWKHTIYF
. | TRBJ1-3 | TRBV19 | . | TGTGCCAGTAGTACCGGAACAGGGTCCGGAAACACCATATATTTT | CASSTGTGSGNTIYF
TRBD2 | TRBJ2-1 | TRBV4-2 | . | TGTGCCAGCAGCCAAGGGGCGGGAGGCAATGAGCAGTTCTTC | CASSQGAGGNEQFF
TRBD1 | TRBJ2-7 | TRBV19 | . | TGTGCCAGTAGTCCGGAGGGGGACAGGGGGCCGACCTACGAGCAGTACTTC | CASSPEGDRGPTYEQYF
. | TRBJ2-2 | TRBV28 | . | TGTGCCAGCAGTTCTCGGGACACCTCGAACACCGGGGAGCTGTTTTTT | CASSSRDTSNTGELFF
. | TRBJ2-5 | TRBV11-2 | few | TGTGCCAGCAGCTTAGGGGCCAGAAGAGAGACCCAGTACTTC | CASSLGARRETQYF
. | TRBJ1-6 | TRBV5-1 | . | TGCGCCAGCAGCAGACAGTATAATTCACCCCTCCACTTT | CASSRQYNSPLHF
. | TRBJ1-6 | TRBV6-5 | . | TGTGCCAGCAGGGGAGGGACGGATTTTAATTCACCCCTCCACTTT | CASRGGTDFNSPLHF
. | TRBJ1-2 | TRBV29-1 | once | TGCAGCGGGGGCGACCCACTCGGCTACACCTTC | CSGGDPLGYTF
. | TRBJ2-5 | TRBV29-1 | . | TGCAGCGTTGACAAGGGGCGGGAGACCCAGTACTTC | CSVDKGRETQYF
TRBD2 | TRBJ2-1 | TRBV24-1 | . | TGTGCCACCAGGTATTTCGGGACTAAGCAGTTCTTC | CATRYFGTKQFF
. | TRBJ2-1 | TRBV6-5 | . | TGTGCCAGCAGGGCAGGGCCAGGGGAGCAGTTCTTC | CASRAGPGEQFF
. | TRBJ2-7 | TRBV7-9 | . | TGTGCCAGCAGCTCTACCACTAGCTCCTACGAGCAGTACTTC | CASSSTTSSYEQYF
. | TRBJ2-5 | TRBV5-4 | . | TGTGCCAGCAGCTTGGTACTAGAAGAGACCCAGTACTTC | CASSLVLEETQYF
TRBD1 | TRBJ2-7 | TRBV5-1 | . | TGCGCCAGCAAGATGACAGGGCGCGAGCAGTACTTC | CASKMTGREQYF
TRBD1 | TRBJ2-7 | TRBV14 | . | TGTGCCAGCAGCCGCTCCGGGACAGGGAGGTACGAGCAGTACTTC | CASSRSGTGRYEQYF
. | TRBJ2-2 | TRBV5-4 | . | TGTGCCAGCAGCTTGGTGGGCTCCCTTCGTGGGGAGCTGTTTTTT | CASSLVGSLRGELFF
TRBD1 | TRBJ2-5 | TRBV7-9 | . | TGTGCCAGCAGCTTGGCAGGGGGCAGGGAGACCCAGTACTTC | CASSLAGGRETQYF
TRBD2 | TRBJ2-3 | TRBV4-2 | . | TGTGCCAGCAGCCCCGGGGGGGCCGGAGATACGCAGTATTTT | CASSPGGAGDTQYF
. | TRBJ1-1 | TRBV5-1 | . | TGCGCCAGCAGCAAGGACAGAGCGAACACTGAAGCTTTCTTT | CASSKDRANTEAFF
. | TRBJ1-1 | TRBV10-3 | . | TGTGCCTCCGCGCCGGGTGCCGGACTGATGAACACTGAAGCTTTCTTT | CASAPGAGLMNTEAFF
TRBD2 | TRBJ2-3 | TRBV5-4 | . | TGTGCCAGCAGTTATCCGGGACTAGCAGTCCCAGATACGCAGTATTTT | CASSYPGLAVPDTQYF
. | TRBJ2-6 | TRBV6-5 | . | TGTGCCAGCAATACAGGGTCTTCCGGGGCCAACGTCCTGACTTTC | CASNTGSSGANVLTF
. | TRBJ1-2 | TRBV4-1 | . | TGCGCCAGCAGCCAAGACAGGGATCTCTATGGCTACACCTTC | CASSQDRDLYGYTF
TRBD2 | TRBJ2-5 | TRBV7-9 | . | TGTGCCAGCACCCAACTAGCGGGGGGTCAAGAGACCCAGTACTTC | CASTQLAGGQETQYF
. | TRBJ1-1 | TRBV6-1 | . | TGTGCCAGCAGTGACGGGACTGGCCCCCTCTCGGCTTTCTTT | CASSDGTGPLSAFF
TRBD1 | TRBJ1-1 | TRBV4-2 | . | TGTGCCAGCAGCCAAGTGGGCAGGGGGCAATTCGACACTGAAGCTTTCTTT | CASSQVGRGQFDTEAFF
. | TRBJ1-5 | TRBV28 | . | TGTGCCAGCAGTGCAGGGGTAAGTCCCCAGCATTTT | CASSAGVSPQHF
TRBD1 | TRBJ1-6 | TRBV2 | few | TGTGCCAGCAGTGGCAGGGGGCAGAGTTCACCCCTCCACTTT | CASSGRGQSSPLHF
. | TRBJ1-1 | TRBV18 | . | TGTGCCAGCTCACCCTTACAGGGCAGCACTGAAGCTTTCTTT | CASSPLQGSTEAFF
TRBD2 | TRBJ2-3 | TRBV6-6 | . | TGTGCCTGTAGCGGGAGGAATCACACAGATACGCAGTATTTT | CACSGRNHTDTQYF